This is a list of T cell receptor beta chains from one sample in a study of blood T cell repertoires in COVID-19. Clones were sequenced by immunoSEQ multiplex PCR, and TCRdb holds only the in-frame ones, with some missing. The data show about 27,000 clones, 92% seen once. Sequenced material: peripheral blood. Every receptor here comes from a human donor in a cohort sampled during active COVID-19. CDR3s leave out the opening cysteine and the closing phenylalanine or tryptophan.

V	J	CDR3
TRBV6-5	TRBJ2-5	ASSRGPAGGETQY
TRBV10-2	TRBJ1-1	ASSERENTEAF
TRBV5-1	TRBJ2-1	ASSGRVQGGSYNEQF
TRBV7-6	TRBJ1-1	ASSPTGAPEAF
TRBV7-6	TRBJ1-4	ASSPGQGRAELF
TRBV7-3	TRBJ1-1	ASSIGTQNTEAF
TRBV19	TRBJ2-1	ASSPEDSAYNEQF
TRBV3-1/TRBV3-2	TRBJ1-2	ASSHGTDYGYT
TRBV7-6	TRBJ1-3	ASSLVGDTIY
TRBV6-5	TRBJ1-2	ASSTPGQGVGYT
TRBV10-1	TRBJ1-1	ASSGQGNTEAF
TRBV4-1	TRBJ2-1	ASSQAIVGAYNEQF
TRBV13	TRBJ2-2	ASRETGGGTGELF
TRBV6-1	TRBJ1-4	ASSDDRGAGNEKLF
TRBV11-2	TRBJ2-7	ASSRTDQGTYEQY
TRBV6-2/TRBV6-3	TRBJ2-2	ASSYSWARGTGELF
TRBV4-2	TRBJ2-3	ASSQEAVTPSQY
TRBV3-1/TRBV3-2	TRBJ2-3	ASSPSGGSTDTQY
TRBV19	TRBJ2-5	ASTSKRGGQETQY
TRBV6-5	TRBJ1-3	AAQGAPGNTIY
TRBV5-6	TRBJ1-5	ASSVRVSDNQPQH
TRBV6-1	TRBJ1-2	ASSLGQNYGYT
TRBV19	TRBJ2-1	ASSIVSTHRAGEQF
TRBV7-8	TRBJ1-2	ASSPGTGSYYGYT
TRBV19	TRBJ2-3	ASSLTSGRTDTQY
TRBV5-1	TRBJ2-5	ASSSSGTRETQY
TRBV10-3	TRBJ1-5	AIRGGTPNQPQH
TRBV7-3	TRBJ2-1	ASTSAGGGSYNEQF
TRBV4-1	TRBJ1-4	ASSQGPTATNEKLF
TRBV28	TRBJ2-1	ASSYRGGNNEQF
TRBV5-1	TRBJ1-3	ASRGQNSGNTIY
TRBV2	TRBJ2-5	ASSAFRGQETQY
TRBV19	TRBJ1-2	ASSIRGDYT
TRBV6-6	TRBJ2-1	ASRPTGLPDYNEQF
TRBV6-5	TRBJ2-2	ASGEQGAGTGELF
TRBV19	TRBJ1-2	ASSSRQAAYT
TRBV18	TRBJ1-5	ASSLTGLPNQPQH
TRBV27	TRBJ2-5	ASRRPGGETQY
TRBV15	TRBJ1-4	ATSRDRGLATNEKLF
TRBV6-5	TRBJ1-2	ASSLSGDYGYT
TRBV5-1	TRBJ1-5	ASSPGHGAQPQH
TRBV18	TRBJ1-5	ASSPSRGMIQPQH